These 10 T cell receptor beta chains were sequenced from one sample in a study of beta chain features in type 1 diabetes. Sequenced material consisted of expressed TCRB transcripts (all of the isolated RNA was reverse transcribed). The method was immunoSEQ multiplex PCR; TCRdb's version includes in-frame clones alone and lacks a portion of them. The sample lists roughly 130,000 clones, just over 9% occurring once. Sequenced input: central memory CD4+ T cells from blood. The receptor set was obtained from a man aged 18 to 29 in good health.

This clone appeared a few times. The CDR3: CASSPGTVTQYF. The DNA for the CDR3 is TGTGCCAGCAGCCCTGGGACAGTGACGCAGTATTTT. This sequence joins TRBV14 and TRBJ2-3, with TRBD1 matching over 7 bases. V trimming: 4 bases; J trimming: 9 bases; junction bases outside the gene matches: 4. The CDR3 covers 12 residues. Looked up from germline, CDR1 is SGHDN and CDR2 is FVKESK.

This clone showed up just once. V gene TRBV9 combines with J gene TRBJ1-1, with 8 bases identical to TRBD1. V gave up 0 bases and J gave up 8 bases; unmatched junction bases: 3. The CDR3 sequence is 13 residues long. Germline CDR1 and CDR2: SGDLS and YYNGEE. DNA for the CDR3: TGTGCCAGCAGCGTAGAAGGACAGGGCGAAGCTTTCTTT. Its protein product is CASSVEGQGEAFF.

This rearrangement joins TRBV9 to TRBJ2-1, with 9 bases matching TRBD1. J gave up 4 bases and V 7 bases, and 9 bases lay outside the gene matches. This CDR3 is 15 amino acids long. Looked up from germline, CDR1 is SGDLS and CDR2 is YYNGEE. CDR3 sequence reads: CASSTRDRAYNEQFF. CDR3 sequence (DNA): TGTGCCAGCTCTACCAGGGACAGGGCGTACAATGAGCAGTTCTTC.

J is TRBJ2-7 and V is TRBV6-5; the D is unclear. V was trimmed by 7 bases and J by 1 base, leaving 11 bases between them. This CDR3 region has 13 residues. Germline CDR1 MNHEY, CDR2 SVGAGI. This chain's CDR3 is CASKSTGSYEQYF. CDR3 DNA sequence: TGTGCCAGCAAGAGTACGGGTTCCTACGAGCAGTACTTC.

V and J are TRBV19 and TRBJ1-5, with 7 bases that match TRBD1. The ends lost 5 bases at V and 3 bases at J; junction bases unmatched: 10. This CDR3 spans 16 amino acids. CDR1 and CDR2 from the germline V gene are LNHDA and SQIVND (reference sequence). The CDR3 region is CASSARQGYSNQPQHF. DNA for the CDR3: TGTGCCAGTAGTGCACGACAGGGATACTCCAATCAGCCCCAGCATTTT.

The CDR3 sequence: CASSKGLAGNTDTQYF. CDR3 DNA sequence: TGTGCCAGCAGCAAAGGACTAGCGGGGAACACAGATACGCAGTATTTT. The chain couples TRBV7-2 to TRBJ2-3, with TRBD2 matching over 12 bases. V lost 5 bases to trimming and J lost 2 bases; unmatched junction nucleotides: 5. Germline-derived CDR1 and CDR2 are SGHTA and FQGNSA. The CDR3 is 16 residues long.

A few counts support this clone. The rearrangement joins TRBV10-3 to TRBJ2-3; 7 bases line up with TRBD1. In germline, CDR1 is ENHRY, CDR2 SYGVKD. The V and J ends lost 4 bases and 5 bases, in that order; junction bases with no gene match: 0. The CDR3 spans 12 residues. The CDR3 loop is CAISGQGDTQYF. The DNA of the CDR3 is TGTGCCATCAGTGGACAGGGAGATACGCAGTATTTT.

The V call is TRBV5-5, the J call TRBJ2-6; TRBD1 matches 7 bases. The V and J ends lost 2 bases and 0 bases, in that order; junction bases with no gene match: 8. This CDR3 is 18 amino acids long. The germline CDR1 and CDR2 sequences are SGHKS and YYEKEE (reference sequence). CDR3 residues: CASSFTGQSVSGANVLTF. In DNA form, the CDR3 reads TGTGCCAGCAGCTTTACGGGACAGTCTGTCTCTGGGGCCAACGTCCTGACTTTC. The whole variable domain, filled in from reference TRBV5-5 and TRBJ2-6, reads DAGVTQSPTHLIKTRGQQVTLRCSPISGHKSVSWYQQVLGQGPQFIFQYYEKEERGRGNFPDRFSARQFPNYSSELNVNALLLGDSALYLCASSFTGQSVSGANVLTFGAGSRLTVL.

The V and J genes are TRBV7-8 and TRBJ2-1, with TRBD1 as a possible D gene (6 bases). Germline V gene data show CDR1 as SGHVS and CDR2 as FQNEAQ. Trimming pared 5 bases from V and 6 bases from J, leaving 14 bases between. CDR3 length: 14 residues. The CDR3 bases are TGTGCCAGCAGCGCCACTGGACAGCCCAATGAGCAGTTCTTC. The encoded protein is CASSATGQPNEQFF.

This clone has a count of ten or more. V is TRBV7-9 and J is TRBJ2-1; D not resolved. CDR3 length equals 12 residues. V shed 5 bases and J shed 7 bases, with 9 bases lying between them. Germline lookup yields CDR1 SEHNR and CDR2 FQNEAQ (reference sequence). CDR3 DNA: TGTGCCAGCAGCCGCCGAGGTAATGAGCAGTTCTTC. Translated, it gives CASSRRGNEQFF.